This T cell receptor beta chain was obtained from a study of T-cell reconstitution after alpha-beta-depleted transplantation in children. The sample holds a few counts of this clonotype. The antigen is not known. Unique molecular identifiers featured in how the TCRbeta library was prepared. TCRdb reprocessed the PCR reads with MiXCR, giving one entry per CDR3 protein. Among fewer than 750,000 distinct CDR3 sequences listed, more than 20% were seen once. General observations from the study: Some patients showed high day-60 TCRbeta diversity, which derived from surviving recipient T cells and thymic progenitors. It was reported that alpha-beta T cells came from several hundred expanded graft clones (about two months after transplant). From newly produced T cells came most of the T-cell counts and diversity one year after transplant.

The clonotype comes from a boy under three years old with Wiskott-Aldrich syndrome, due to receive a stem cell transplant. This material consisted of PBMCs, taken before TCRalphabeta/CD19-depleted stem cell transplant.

The CDR3 loop is CASTVDMGGNNEQFF. Here the CDR3 DNA reads TGCGCCAGCACCGTCGATATGGGAGGAAACAATGAGCAGTTCTTC. The V call is TRBV5-1, the J call TRBJ2-1; D is possibly TRBD2 (6 bases). This CDR3 region has 15 residues. V lost 6 bases to trimming and J lost 5 bases, with 18 bases between them. Germline V CDR1 and CDR2: SGHRS, YFSETQ.